Sequencing of this T cell receptor beta chain was carried out in a study of blood T cell repertoires in COVID-19. V gave up 4 bases and J gave up 2 bases; unmatched junction bases: 0. The CDR3 totals 13 residues. The germline CDR1 and CDR2 sequences are MNHEY and SMNVEV (reference sequence). The data were produced by immunoSEQ multiplex PCR, yet TCRdb's version contains in-frame clones alone and is incomplete. Of over 200,000 clones detected, approximately 90% appear once; the ten largest clones hold roughly 4%. This TCR was sampled from a man aged 60-69 years who had recovered from COVID-19. The sequenced sample consisted of peripheral blood. This sequence joins TRBV27 and TRBJ1-2, with 8 bases lining up with TRBD1. CDR3 amino acids: CASSWTGNYGYTF. CDR3 coding DNA: TGTGCCAGCAGTTGGACAGGGAACTATGGCTACACCTTC.